A selection of T cell receptor beta chains follows, all from one sample in a study of OX40 agonist ivuxolimab in advanced cancers. Some clones are missing from TCRdb's copy, which holds only in-frame ones; the method was immunoSEQ multiplex PCR. Of approximately 38,000 clones detected, over 80% appear once; the ten largest clones hold roughly 9.8%. Here the sequenced sample was CD4+ or CD8+ T cells sorted from blood, taken in a trial of the OX40 agonist ivuxolimab. The receptor source for this set is an adult with an advanced solid tumor such as melanoma, head and neck, liver or kidney cancer. The CDR3 runs from the conserved cysteine through the conserved F or W. The order of the fields is V gene, D gene, J gene, clone size, CDR3 protein, CDR3 DNA. A D gene is named only where the DNA matches it firmly. Clone size is not always given. Where it is, it says once, few, many or a class for expanded clones.

v_call: TRBV15; d_call: TRBD2; j_call: TRBJ2-3; clone_size: -; cdr3_aa: CATSRGSGRGPDTQYF; cdr3_nt: TGTGCCACCAGCAGAGGCAGCGGGAGAGGGCCAGATACGCAGTATTTT
v_call: TRBV19; d_call: TRBD2; j_call: TRBJ2-1; clone_size: -; cdr3_aa: CASRPRASGASSYNEQFF; cdr3_nt: TGTGCCAGTAGACCCCGGGCTAGCGGGGCCTCCTCCTACAATGAGCAGTTCTTC
v_call: TRBV28; d_call: -; j_call: TRBJ1-5; clone_size: -; cdr3_aa: CASWTGSWNQPQHF; cdr3_nt: TGTGCCAGCTGGACGGGAAGCTGGAATCAGCCCCAGCATTTT
v_call: TRBV27; d_call: -; j_call: TRBJ1-5; clone_size: -; cdr3_aa: CASSSARANQPQHF; cdr3_nt: TGTGCCAGCAGTTCCGCCAGGGCCAATCAGCCCCAGCATTTT
v_call: TRBV9; d_call: TRBD2; j_call: TRBJ2-1; clone_size: -; cdr3_aa: CASSPGLAGGYEQFF; cdr3_nt: TGTGCCAGCAGCCCTGGACTAGCGGGAGGCTATGAGCAGTTCTTC
v_call: TRBV29-1; d_call: TRBD2; j_call: TRBJ2-2; clone_size: -; cdr3_aa: CSVRGGHGELFF; cdr3_nt: TGCAGCGTGCGGGGGGGTCACGGGGAGCTGTTTTTT
v_call: TRBV9; d_call: -; j_call: TRBJ2-1; clone_size: -; cdr3_aa: CASSAHYEQFF; cdr3_nt: TGTGCCAGCAGCGCCCATTATGAGCAGTTCTTC
v_call: TRBV4-3; d_call: -; j_call: TRBJ2-3; clone_size: -; cdr3_aa: CASSQGGISTDTQYF; cdr3_nt: TGCGCCAGCAGCCAGGGGGGAATTAGCACAGATACGCAGTATTTT
v_call: TRBV27; d_call: -; j_call: TRBJ1-2; clone_size: once; cdr3_aa: CASSPSGRYGYTF; cdr3_nt: TGTGCCAGCAGTCCGTCGGGGCGCTATGGCTACACCTTC
v_call: TRBV15; d_call: -; j_call: TRBJ1-5; clone_size: once; cdr3_aa: CATSRDALFNQPQHF; cdr3_nt: TGTGCCACCAGCAGAGATGCGCTATTCAATCAGCCCCAGCATTTT
v_call: TRBV11-2; d_call: -; j_call: TRBJ1-1; clone_size: -; cdr3_aa: CASSLVTNTEAFF; cdr3_nt: TGTGCCAGCAGCTTAGTTACCAACACTGAAGCTTTCTTT
v_call: TRBV2; d_call: -; j_call: TRBJ2-6; clone_size: -; cdr3_aa: CASGEAAGANVLTF; cdr3_nt: TGTGCCTCTGGCGAGGCAGCTGGGGCCAACGTCCTGACTTTC
v_call: TRBV7-9; d_call: -; j_call: TRBJ2-1; clone_size: -; cdr3_aa: CASSLNHNEQFF; cdr3_nt: TGTGCCAGCAGCTTAAACCACAATGAGCAGTTCTTC
v_call: TRBV6-1; d_call: -; j_call: TRBJ2-7; clone_size: -; cdr3_aa: CASSGSSGLSEQYF; cdr3_nt: TGTGCCAGCAGCGGAAGTAGCGGTCTTAGTGAGCAGTACTTC
v_call: TRBV7-6; d_call: -; j_call: TRBJ1-1; clone_size: -; cdr3_aa: CASSSGTHKEAFF; cdr3_nt: TGTGCCAGCAGCTCCGGGACTCACAAGGAAGCTTTCTTT
v_call: TRBV6-5; d_call: -; j_call: TRBJ1-2; clone_size: -; cdr3_aa: CASSYLQLRAGYTF; cdr3_nt: TGTGCCAGCAGTTACCTACAGTTGCGCGCTGGCTACACCTTC
v_call: TRBV19; d_call: TRBD2; j_call: TRBJ2-3; clone_size: -; cdr3_aa: CASTGGSSGSRDTQYF; cdr3_nt: TGTGCCAGTACAGGGGGTTCTAGCGGGAGTAGGGATACGCAGTATTTT
v_call: TRBV27; d_call: -; j_call: TRBJ2-3; clone_size: -; cdr3_aa: CASSLSLGGTQYF; cdr3_nt: TGTGCCAGCAGTTTATCGTTGGGGGGCACGCAGTATTTT
v_call: TRBV6-1; d_call: -; j_call: TRBJ1-1; clone_size: -; cdr3_aa: CASSEFRNTEAFF; cdr3_nt: TGTGCCAGCAGTGAATTTAGGAACACTGAAGCTTTCTTT
v_call: TRBV5-5; d_call: -; j_call: TRBJ2-1; clone_size: -; cdr3_aa: CASSLWEGYNEQFF; cdr3_nt: TGTGCCAGCAGCTTGTGGGAAGGCTACAATGAGCAGTTCTTC
v_call: TRBV9; d_call: -; j_call: TRBJ1-6; clone_size: -; cdr3_aa: CASSVGGGSPLHF; cdr3_nt: TGTGCCAGCAGCGTAGGAGGCGGATCACCCCTCCACTTT
v_call: TRBV7-1; d_call: -; j_call: TRBJ2-7; clone_size: few; cdr3_aa: CASSLGTGDEQYF; cdr3_nt: TGTGCCAGCAGTCTAGGCACGGGAGACGAGCAGTACTTC
v_call: TRBV7-6; d_call: -; j_call: TRBJ2-1; clone_size: once; cdr3_aa: CASSSLASRNNEQFF; cdr3_nt: TGTGCCAGCAGCTCGCTGGCGAGTCGAAACAATGAGCAGTTCTTC
v_call: TRBV7-9; d_call: -; j_call: TRBJ1-2; clone_size: -; cdr3_aa: CASSLGSRDGYTF; cdr3_nt: TGTGCCAGCAGCTTGGGTTCACGCGATGGCTACACCTTC
v_call: TRBV7-3; d_call: -; j_call: TRBJ2-2; clone_size: -; cdr3_aa: CASSLNTGELFF; cdr3_nt: TGTGCCAGCAGCCTCAACACCGGGGAGCTGTTTTTT
v_call: TRBV6-1; d_call: TRBD1; j_call: TRBJ2-7; clone_size: -; cdr3_aa: CASSGTGFVKPNEQYF; cdr3_nt: TGTGCCAGCAGTGGGACAGGGTTTGTCAAACCCAACGAGCAGTACTTC
v_call: TRBV18; d_call: -; j_call: TRBJ2-2; clone_size: -; cdr3_aa: CASSPGVANTGELFF; cdr3_nt: TGTGCCAGCTCACCAGGGGTAGCCAACACCGGGGAGCTGTTTTTT
v_call: TRBV7-9; d_call: -; j_call: TRBJ2-3; clone_size: -; cdr3_aa: CASRGGTSTDTQYF; cdr3_nt: TGTGCCAGCAGAGGGGGAACTAGCACAGATACGCAGTATTTT
v_call: TRBV7-8; d_call: TRBD2; j_call: TRBJ2-5; clone_size: -; cdr3_aa: CASSRIAGGRIGAWETQYF; cdr3_nt: TGTGCCAGCAGCCGGATAGCGGGAGGGCGGATCGGGGCGTGGGAGACCCAGTACTTC
v_call: TRBV5-6; d_call: TRBD2; j_call: TRBJ2-1; clone_size: -; cdr3_aa: CASSLGLAGGNEQFF; cdr3_nt: TGTGCCAGCAGCTTGGGGCTAGCGGGAGGGAATGAGCAGTTCTTC
v_call: TRBV19; d_call: TRBD2; j_call: TRBJ2-2; clone_size: -; cdr3_aa: CASSIGLAANTGELFF; cdr3_nt: TGTGCCAGTAGTATCGGGCTAGCGGCGAACACCGGGGAGCTGTTTTTT
v_call: TRBV29-1; d_call: -; j_call: TRBJ2-2; clone_size: -; cdr3_aa: CSVELPGVNTGELFF; cdr3_nt: TGCAGCGTTGAACTCCCGGGGGTGAACACCGGGGAGCTGTTTTTT
v_call: TRBV30; d_call: -; j_call: TRBJ2-1; clone_size: -; cdr3_aa: CAWRTNEAQKFF; cdr3_nt: TGTGCCTGGAGGACAAATGAGGCCCAAAAGTTCTTC
v_call: TRBV7-2; d_call: TRBD2; j_call: TRBJ2-1; clone_size: -; cdr3_aa: CASSLGTSSGNEQFF; cdr3_nt: TGTGCCAGCAGCCTAGGGACTAGCAGTGGGAATGAGCAGTTCTTC
v_call: TRBV5-4; d_call: -; j_call: TRBJ2-3; clone_size: -; cdr3_aa: CASNPRDRTDTQYF; cdr3_nt: TGTGCCAGCAACCCAAGGGACCGCACAGATACGCAGTATTTT
v_call: TRBV7-9; d_call: TRBD2; j_call: TRBJ2-3; clone_size: once; cdr3_aa: CASSQREDHTDTQYF; cdr3_nt: TGTGCCAGCAGCCAGCGGGAAGATCACACAGATACGCAGTATTTT
v_call: TRBV5-6; d_call: TRBD1; j_call: TRBJ2-4; clone_size: -; cdr3_aa: CASSLIQGSKRF; cdr3_nt: TGTGCCAGCAGCCTCATACAGGGGAGCAAGCGCTTC
v_call: TRBV27; d_call: -; j_call: TRBJ2-1; clone_size: -; cdr3_aa: CASSFTILYNEQFF; cdr3_nt: TGTGCCAGCAGTTTCACGATTCTCTACAATGAGCAGTTCTTC
v_call: TRBV27; d_call: -; j_call: TRBJ2-7; clone_size: -; cdr3_aa: CASSLSRLGEQYF; cdr3_nt: TGTGCCAGCAGTTTATCGCGACTCGGCGAGCAGTACTTC
v_call: TRBV7-9; d_call: TRBD2; j_call: TRBJ2-1; clone_size: -; cdr3_aa: CASSYPGLAGYNEQFF; cdr3_nt: TGTGCCAGCAGCTATCCGGGACTAGCGGGGTACAATGAGCAGTTCTTC
v_call: TRBV19; d_call: TRBD2; j_call: TRBJ2-2; clone_size: -; cdr3_aa: CASRSIFPGLPNTGELFF; cdr3_nt: TGTGCCAGTAGGTCCATTTTCCCGGGACTACCGAACACCGGGGAGCTGTTTTTT
v_call: TRBV30; d_call: TRBD2; j_call: TRBJ2-1; clone_size: -; cdr3_aa: CAWSFGLAYGEQFF; cdr3_nt: TGTGCCTGGAGTTTCGGACTAGCATACGGTGAGCAGTTCTTC
v_call: TRBV2; d_call: -; j_call: TRBJ1-5; clone_size: once; cdr3_aa: CASSEGRRANQPQHF; cdr3_nt: TGTGCCAGCAGTGAGGGCAGGAGGGCCAATCAGCCCCAGCATTTT
v_call: TRBV29-1; d_call: -; j_call: TRBJ2-7; clone_size: -; cdr3_aa: CSVAQAYEQYF; cdr3_nt: TGCAGCGTTGCACAGGCTTACGAGCAGTACTTC
v_call: TRBV7-9; d_call: TRBD2; j_call: TRBJ2-3; clone_size: -; cdr3_aa: CASSGTSGRLNTQYF; cdr3_nt: TGTGCCAGCAGCGGGACTAGCGGGAGACTTAATACGCAGTATTTT
v_call: TRBV27; d_call: TRBD1; j_call: TRBJ2-2; clone_size: -; cdr3_aa: CASSLVSGTGALRSTGELFF; cdr3_nt: TGTGCCAGCAGTTTAGTGTCCGGGACAGGGGCCCTTCGTAGCACCGGGGAGCTGTTTTTT
v_call: TRBV29-1; d_call: -; j_call: TRBJ2-1; clone_size: -; cdr3_aa: CSVDSEVFYNEQFF; cdr3_nt: TGCAGCGTTGATAGCGAAGTCTTTTACAATGAGCAGTTCTTC
v_call: TRBV19; d_call: -; j_call: TRBJ1-6; clone_size: -; cdr3_aa: CASSIYTGIRSPLHF; cdr3_nt: TGTGCCAGTAGTATTTATACAGGAATTAGATCACCCCTCCACTTT
v_call: TRBV6-5; d_call: -; j_call: TRBJ2-3; clone_size: -; cdr3_aa: CASSYYSTDTQYF; cdr3_nt: TGTGCCAGCAGTTACTACAGCACAGATACGCAGTATTTT
v_call: TRBV5-6; d_call: TRBD1; j_call: TRBJ1-1; clone_size: -; cdr3_aa: CASSPTGGVTEAFF; cdr3_nt: TGTGCCAGCAGCCCGACAGGGGGCGTTACTGAAGCTTTCTTT
v_call: TRBV10-3; d_call: -; j_call: TRBJ1-5; clone_size: -; cdr3_aa: CAISDPGLNQPQHF; cdr3_nt: TGTGCCATCAGTGACCCTGGACTAAATCAGCCCCAGCATTTT
v_call: TRBV27; d_call: TRBD1; j_call: TRBJ2-1; clone_size: -; cdr3_aa: CASSSLGQGVYNEQFF; cdr3_nt: TGTGCCAGCAGTTCCCTGGGACAGGGGGTCTACAATGAGCAGTTCTTC
v_call: TRBV4-1; d_call: TRBD2; j_call: TRBJ2-2; clone_size: once; cdr3_aa: CASSQGLAGSTGELFF; cdr3_nt: TGCGCCAGCAGCCAAGGCCTAGCGGGGAGCACCGGGGAGCTGTTTTTT
v_call: TRBV6-5; d_call: -; j_call: TRBJ2-1; clone_size: -; cdr3_aa: CASSYGVLSSYNEQFF; cdr3_nt: TGTGCCAGCAGTTACGGGGTGCTGAGCTCCTACAATGAGCAGTTCTTC
v_call: TRBV7-9; d_call: TRBD2; j_call: TRBJ2-5; clone_size: -; cdr3_aa: CASSFEGGVVETQYF; cdr3_nt: TGTGCCAGCAGCTTTGAGGGAGGGGTAGTAGAGACCCAGTACTTC
v_call: TRBV30; d_call: TRBD2; j_call: TRBJ2-7; clone_size: -; cdr3_aa: CACAFAGVIPYEQYF; cdr3_nt: TGTGCCTGCGCCTTTGCGGGAGTAATCCCCTACGAGCAGTACTTC
v_call: TRBV7-8; d_call: -; j_call: TRBJ1-1; clone_size: -; cdr3_aa: CASSPSSGGHAEAFF; cdr3_nt: TGTGCCAGCAGCCCAAGCAGTGGGGGCCACGCTGAAGCTTTCTTT